The next 4 T cell receptor beta chains were all read from a single sample in a study of cytomegalovirus exposure and HLA in healthy donors. Use of 60 Vbeta and 13 Jbeta primers characterized the PCR. Sequencing was performed with immunoSEQ multiplex PCR; in TCRdb, only in-frame clones are kept and a portion is missing. The table has some 160,000 clones, about 75% seen once; the top ten hold around 4.7%. The material sequenced was PBMCs. These receptors were taken from a man aged 60 to 69 in good health and CMV-seronegative.

V usage is TRBV6-1 and J usage is TRBJ1-2; perhaps TRBD1 as D (5 bases). There are 15 residues in the CDR3. Trimming removed 2 bases at V and 6 bases at J, with 16 bases between. Germline CDR1 and CDR2: MNHNS and SASEGT. The CDR3 DNA reads as TGTGCCAGCAGTGAAAGCGGCTGGTGGGGGGATGGCTACACCTTC. Translated, it gives CASSESGWWGDGYTF.

This chain links TRBV28 with TRBJ2-1; 7 bases match TRBD1. Per the germline V gene, CDR1 is MDHEN and CDR2 is SYDVKM. V shed 5 bases and J 2 bases; nucleotides not matched to a gene: 9. CDR3 size: 16 residues. The CDR3 DNA reads as TGTGCCAGCAGTGTAGGACAGGCGGGTCCCTACAATGAGCAGTTCTTC. This gives the protein CASSVGQAGPYNEQFF. Supplemented by reference TRBV28 and TRBJ2-1, the full variable domain reads DVKVTQSSRYLVKRTGEKVFLECVQDMDHENMFWYRQDPGLGLRLIYFSYDVKMKEKGDIPEGYSVSREKKERFSLILESASTNQTSMYLCASSVGQAGPYNEQFFGPGTRLTVL.

This clone occurred a few times. V gene TRBV9 combines with J gene TRBJ1-2; possibly TRBD1 for D (6 bases). Germline loops: CDR1 SGDLS, CDR2 YYNGEE. The CDR3 spans 13 residues. V gave up 3 bases and J gave up 5 bases, with 11 bases separating them. The CDR3: CASSAIQGYGYTF. The DNA for the CDR3 is TGTGCCAGCAGCGCCATACAGGGATATGGCTACACCTTC.

This clone was seen just once. V and J are TRBV5-4 and TRBJ2-1; a possible D gene is TRBD2 (6 bases). V lost 4 bases to trimming and J lost 0 bases, with 11 bases between them. Germline V lookup: CDR1 SGHNT, CDR2 YYREEE (reference sequence). The CDR3 runs 15 residues. CDR3 sequence (DNA): TGTGCCAGCAGCCGCGGGGTCCCCTCCTACAATGAGCAGTTCTTC. Translating it yields CASSRGVPSYNEQFF.